This entry lists 10 T cell receptor beta chains sequenced from one sample in a study of blood T cell repertoires in COVID-19. Some clones are missing from TCRdb's copy, which holds only in-frame ones; the method was immunoSEQ multiplex PCR. Here the sample spans roughly 300,000 clones, approximately 91% being singletons. The material sequenced was peripheral blood. These receptors came from a man aged 18-30 years with active or convalescent COVID-19.

The chain employs TRBV6-5 and TRBJ1-3; 7 bases line up with TRBD1. With V trimmed by 4 bases and J by 1 base, 4 bases remained unmatched. CDR3 length equals 15 residues. The V gene's germline CDR1 is MNHEY and CDR2 SVGAGI. CDR3 sequence reads: CASSSQGRSGNTIYF. DNA for the CDR3: TGTGCCAGCAGTTCACAGGGGAGATCTGGAAACACCATATATTTT.

The rearrangement uses TRBV7-9 and TRBJ1-4; D not resolved. Germline CDR1 is SEHNR and CDR2 is FQNEAQ (reference sequence). V lost 5 bases to trimming and J lost 0 bases, with 10 bases between them. This CDR3 has 15 amino acids. The CDR3 loop is CASSPTRATNEKLFF. CDR3 DNA: TGTGCCAGCAGCCCCACACGTGCAACTAATGAAAAACTGTTTTTT.

This chain connects TRBV9 to TRBJ1-5; the match to TRBD1 covers 7 bases. There are 13 residues in the CDR3. Germline assignment: CDR1 SGDLS and CDR2 YYNGEE. With V trimmed by 3 bases and J by 9 bases, 6 bases remained unmatched. The CDR3 nucleotides read TGTGCCAGCAGCGAGGGGGCCCTCTGGCCCCAGCATTTT. It specifies CASSEGALWPQHF.

This sequence joins TRBV21-1 and TRBJ1-4; TRBD1 is the table's D call, not checked against the DNA. TRBV21-1 is recorded as a pseudogene. This CDR3 is built from 17 residues. CDR3 in amino acids: CASSKSARQGSREKLFF. The CDR3 DNA reads as TGTGCCAGCAGCAAATCAGCCCGACAGGGTTCGCGGGAAAAACTGTTTTTT.

The genes are TRBV11-2 and TRBJ1-2, with 9 bases that match TRBD1. Germline trimming cut 5 bases from V and 0 bases from J; bases unmatched to any gene: 4. The germline V gene has CDR1 SGHAT and CDR2 FQNNGV. The CDR3 extends over 15 amino acids. The CDR3 nucleotides are TGTGCCAGCAGCGGGGGACAGGGAACTAACTATGGCTACACCTTC. As protein: CASSGGQGTNYGYTF.

The chain links TRBV7-9 to TRBJ2-1; unclear D gene. The V end lost 2 bases, the J end lost 3 bases, and 11 bases lay between the germline ends. The CDR3 consists of 15 residues. Germline lookup yields CDR1 SEHNR and CDR2 FQNEAQ (reference sequence). The CDR3: CASSLPSHGYNEQFF. The CDR3 nucleotides read TGTGCCAGCAGCTTACCAAGTCACGGCTACAATGAGCAGTTCTTC.

This chain links TRBV5-1 with TRBJ2-3; 7 nucleotides align to TRBD2. V dropped 4 bases and J dropped 3; count of bases not matched to a gene: 5. CDR3 length: 14 residues. Per the germline V gene, CDR1 is SGHRS and CDR2 is YFSETQ. The DNA for the CDR3 is TGCGCCAGCAGCCCCGGACTAGAGACAGATACGCAGTATTTT. Translating it yields CASSPGLETDTQYF.

This sequence joins TRBV5-1 and TRBJ2-5; D is unclear. Germline lookup yields CDR1 SGHRS and CDR2 YFSETQ. The CDR3 has 12 residues. Trimming cost V 8 bases and J 2 bases, with 10 bases left between them. CDR3 in amino acids: CASSARQETQYF. Here the CDR3 DNA reads TGCGCCAGTTCTGCTAGACAAGAGACCCAGTACTTC.

V is TRBV25-1 and J is TRBJ2-7; D is unresolved. V lost 7 bases and J lost 0, with 13 bases in between. This CDR3 has 14 amino acids. Germline V lookup: CDR1 MGHDK, CDR2 SYGVNS. The CDR3 here is CASTWITISYEQYF. CDR3 DNA: TGTGCCAGCACGTGGATAACTATCTCCTACGAGCAGTACTTC.

V is TRBV5-6 and J is TRBJ2-7, with a tentative D call TRBD1 (6 bases). The CDR3 has 14 residues. The V gene's germline CDR1 is SGHDT and CDR2 YYEEEE. V was clipped by 5 bases and J by 7 bases, with 19 bases between them. The CDR3 loop is CASRRGSGIGEQYF. CDR3 DNA sequence: TGTGCCAGCAGGAGGGGGTCGGGGATTGGTGAGCAGTACTTC.